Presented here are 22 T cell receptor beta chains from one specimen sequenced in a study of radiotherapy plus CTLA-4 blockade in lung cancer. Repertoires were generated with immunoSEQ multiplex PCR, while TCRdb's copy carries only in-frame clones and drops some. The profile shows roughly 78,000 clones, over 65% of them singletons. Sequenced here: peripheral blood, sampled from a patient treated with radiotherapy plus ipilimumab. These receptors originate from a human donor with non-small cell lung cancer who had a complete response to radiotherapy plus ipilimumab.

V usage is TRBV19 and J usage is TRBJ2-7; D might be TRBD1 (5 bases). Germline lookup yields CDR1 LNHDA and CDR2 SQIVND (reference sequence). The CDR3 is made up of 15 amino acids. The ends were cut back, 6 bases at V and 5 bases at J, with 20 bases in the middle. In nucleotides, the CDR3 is TGTGCCAGTAGCGGTACAGGAGTTTTCATCCACGAGCAGTACTTC. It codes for CASSGTGVFIHEQYF.

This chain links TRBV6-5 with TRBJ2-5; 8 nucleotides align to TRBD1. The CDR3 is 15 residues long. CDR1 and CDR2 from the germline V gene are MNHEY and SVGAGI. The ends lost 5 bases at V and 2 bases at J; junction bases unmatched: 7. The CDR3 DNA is TGTGCCAGCAGTGGGTTTCACAGGGGGCAAGAGACCCAGTACTTC. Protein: CASSGFHRGQETQYF.

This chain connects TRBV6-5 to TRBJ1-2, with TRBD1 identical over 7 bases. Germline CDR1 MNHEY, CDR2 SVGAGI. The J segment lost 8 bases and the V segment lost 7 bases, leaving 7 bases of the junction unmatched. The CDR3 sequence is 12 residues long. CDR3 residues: CASNRQGGGYTF. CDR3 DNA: TGTGCCAGCAATCGACAGGGAGGCGGCTACACCTTC.

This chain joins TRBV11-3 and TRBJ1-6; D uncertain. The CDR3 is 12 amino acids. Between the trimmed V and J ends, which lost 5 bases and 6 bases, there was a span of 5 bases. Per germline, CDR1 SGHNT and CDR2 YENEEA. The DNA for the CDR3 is TGTGCCAGCAGCACCAGTAATTCACCCCTCCACTTT. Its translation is CASSTSNSPLHF. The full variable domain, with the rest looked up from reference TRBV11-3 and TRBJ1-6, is EAGVVQSPRYKIIEKKQPVAFWCNPISGHNTLYWYLQNLGQGPELLIRYENEEAVDDSQLPKDRFSAERLKGVDSTLKIQPAELGDSAVYLCASSTSNSPLHFGNGTRLTVT.

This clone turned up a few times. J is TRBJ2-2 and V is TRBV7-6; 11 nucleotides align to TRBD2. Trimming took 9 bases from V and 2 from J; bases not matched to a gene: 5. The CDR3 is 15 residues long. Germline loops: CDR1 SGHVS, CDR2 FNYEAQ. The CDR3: CASHTSGSNTGELFF. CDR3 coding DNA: TGTGCCAGTCATACTAGCGGGAGTAACACCGGGGAGCTGTTTTTT.

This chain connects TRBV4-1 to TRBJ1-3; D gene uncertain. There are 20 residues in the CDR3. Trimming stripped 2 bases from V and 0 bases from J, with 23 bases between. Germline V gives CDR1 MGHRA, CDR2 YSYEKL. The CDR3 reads CASSQKDGGLAQLSGNTIYF. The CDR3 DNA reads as TGCGCCAGCAGCCAAAAGGATGGAGGCCTGGCCCAACTCTCTGGAAACACCATATATTTT.

CDR3 sequence (DNA): TGTGCCAGCAGCTTATGGGACAGACAAGAGACCCAGTACTTC. The encoded protein is CASSLWDRQETQYF. The chain links TRBV7-9 to TRBJ2-5, with TRBD1 identical over 7 bases. Losses at the gene ends were 2 bases for V and 2 bases for J; bases not matched to a gene: 2. The germline CDR1 and CDR2 sequences are SEHNR and FQNEAQ (reference sequence). The CDR3 totals 14 residues.

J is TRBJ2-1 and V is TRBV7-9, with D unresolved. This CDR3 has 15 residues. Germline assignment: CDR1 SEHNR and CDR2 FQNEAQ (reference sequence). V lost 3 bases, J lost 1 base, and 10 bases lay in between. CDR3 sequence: CASSFGAGSYNEQFF. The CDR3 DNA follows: TGTGCCAGCAGCTTTGGAGCCGGGTCCTACAATGAGCAGTTCTTC.

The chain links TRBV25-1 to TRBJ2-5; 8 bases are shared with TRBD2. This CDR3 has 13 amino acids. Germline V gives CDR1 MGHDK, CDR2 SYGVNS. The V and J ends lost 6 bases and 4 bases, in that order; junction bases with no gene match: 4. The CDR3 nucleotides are TGTGCCAGCAGACGGGGGGGCGGAGAGACCCAGTACTTC. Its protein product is CASRRGGGETQYF.

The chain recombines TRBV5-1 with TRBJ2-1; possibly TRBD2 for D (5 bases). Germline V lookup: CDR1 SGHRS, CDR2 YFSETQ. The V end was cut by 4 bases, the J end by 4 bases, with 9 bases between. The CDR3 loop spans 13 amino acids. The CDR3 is CASSPRTYNEQFF. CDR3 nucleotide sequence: TGCGCCAGCAGCCCTAGGACTTACAATGAGCAGTTCTTC.

The CDR3 loop reads CASSYIEQETQYF. The DNA of the CDR3 is TGCGCCAGCAGTTACATAGAGCAAGAGACCCAGTACTTC. The V call is TRBV10-2, the J call TRBJ2-5; D is undetermined. Germline loops: CDR1 WSHSY, CDR2 SAAADI. Trimming took 5 bases from V and 2 from J, leaving 9 bases between them. The CDR3 has 13 residues.

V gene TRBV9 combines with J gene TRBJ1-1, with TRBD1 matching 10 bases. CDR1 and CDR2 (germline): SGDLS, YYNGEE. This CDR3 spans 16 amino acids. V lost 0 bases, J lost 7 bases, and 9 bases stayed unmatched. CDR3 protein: CASSVEGQGPVSEAFF. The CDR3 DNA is TGTGCCAGCAGCGTAGAGGGACAGGGGCCGGTTAGTGAAGCTTTCTTT. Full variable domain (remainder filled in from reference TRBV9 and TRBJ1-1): DSGVTQTPKHLITATGQRVTLRCSPRSGDLSVYWYQQSLDQGLQFLIQYYNGEERAKGNILERFSAQQFPDLHSELNLSSLELGDSALYFCASSVEGQGPVSEAFFGQGTRLTVV.

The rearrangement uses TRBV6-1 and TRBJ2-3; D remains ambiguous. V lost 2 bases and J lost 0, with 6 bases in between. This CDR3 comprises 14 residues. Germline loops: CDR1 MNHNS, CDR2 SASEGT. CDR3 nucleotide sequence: TGTGCCAGCAGTGAAAGAGATAGCACAGATACGCAGTATTTT. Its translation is CASSERDSTDTQYF.

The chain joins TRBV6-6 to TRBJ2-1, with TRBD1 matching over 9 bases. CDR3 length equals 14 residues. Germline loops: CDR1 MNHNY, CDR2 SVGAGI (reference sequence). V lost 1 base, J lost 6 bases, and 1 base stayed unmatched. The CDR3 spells CASSYLDRGNEQFF. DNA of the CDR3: TGTGCCAGCAGTTACTTGGACAGGGGCAATGAGCAGTTCTTC.

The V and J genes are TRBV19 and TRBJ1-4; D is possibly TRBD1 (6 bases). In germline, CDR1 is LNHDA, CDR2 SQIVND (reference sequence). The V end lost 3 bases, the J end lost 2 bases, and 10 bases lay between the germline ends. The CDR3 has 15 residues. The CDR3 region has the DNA TGTGCCAGTAGTATTACCGGGGGCACTAATGAAAAACTGTTTTTT. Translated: CASSITGGTNEKLFF.

The CDR3 reads CSGYSGTGDRAGELFF. Written as DNA, the CDR3 is TGCAGCGGGTATTCCGGGACAGGGGATAGAGCCGGGGAGCTGTTTTTT. The J gene is TRBJ2-2, the V gene TRBV29-1, with TRBD1 identical over 10 bases. The V gene end was trimmed by 7 bases and the J gene end by 6 bases; junction bases not matched to a gene: 14. The CDR3 consists of 16 residues. From germline, CDR1 is SQVTM and CDR2 ANQGSEA.

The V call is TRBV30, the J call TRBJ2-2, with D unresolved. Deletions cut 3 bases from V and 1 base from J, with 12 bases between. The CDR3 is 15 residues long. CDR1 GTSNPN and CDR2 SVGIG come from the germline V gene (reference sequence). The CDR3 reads CAWRSIRENTGELFF. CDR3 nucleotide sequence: TGTGCCTGGAGGTCAATACGCGAGAACACCGGGGAGCTGTTTTTT. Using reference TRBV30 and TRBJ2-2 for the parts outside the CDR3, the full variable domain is SQTIHQWPATLVQPVGSPLSLECTVEGTSNPNLYWYRQAAGRGLQLLFYSVGIGQISSEVPQNLSASRPQDRQFILSSKKLLLSDSGFYLCAWRSIRENTGELFFGEGSRLTVL.

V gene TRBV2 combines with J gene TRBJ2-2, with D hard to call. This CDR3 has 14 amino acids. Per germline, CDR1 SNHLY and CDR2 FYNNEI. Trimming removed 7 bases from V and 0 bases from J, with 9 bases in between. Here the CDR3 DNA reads TGTGCCAGCATCAGAGCAACGAACACCGGGGAGCTGTTTTTT. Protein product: CASIRATNTGELFF.

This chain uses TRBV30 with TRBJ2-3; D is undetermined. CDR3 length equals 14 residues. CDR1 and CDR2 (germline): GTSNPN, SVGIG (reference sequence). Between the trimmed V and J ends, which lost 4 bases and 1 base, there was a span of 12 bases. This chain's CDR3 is CAWTSSPGTDTQYF. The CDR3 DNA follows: TGTGCCTGGACCTCAAGCCCGGGCACAGATACGCAGTATTTT.

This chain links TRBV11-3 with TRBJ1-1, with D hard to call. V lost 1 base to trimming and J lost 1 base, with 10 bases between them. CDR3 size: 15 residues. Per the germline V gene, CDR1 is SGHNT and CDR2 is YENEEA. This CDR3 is CASSLGSRPNTEAFF. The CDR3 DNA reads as TGTGCCAGCAGCTTAGGATCCAGACCGAACACTGAAGCTTTCTTT.

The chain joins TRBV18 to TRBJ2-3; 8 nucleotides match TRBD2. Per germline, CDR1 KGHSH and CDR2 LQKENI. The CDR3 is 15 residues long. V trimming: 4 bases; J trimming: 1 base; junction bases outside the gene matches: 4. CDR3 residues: CASSRSGVGTDTQYF. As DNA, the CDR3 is TGTGCCAGCTCACGTAGCGGGGTTGGCACAGATACGCAGTATTTT.

CDR3 sequence: CASSATDRENTEAFF. CDR3 bases: TGTGCCAGCAGTGCAACAGATCGCGAGAACACTGAAGCTTTCTTT. The chain combines TRBV25-1 with TRBJ1-1; D gene uncertain. Germline V gene data show CDR1 as MGHDK and CDR2 as SYGVNS. V dropped 4 bases and J dropped 1 base, with 13 bases sitting between them. The CDR3 consists of 15 residues.